Below, one T cell receptor (beta chain) is given with its context. The sample is drawn from a study of CD8+CD57+ T cells in acquired aplastic anemia. The CDR3 runs to 14 residues. The ends were cut back, 5 bases at V and 0 bases at J, with 8 bases in the middle. Per the germline V gene, CDR1 is SGHTA and CDR2 is FQGTGA. It was genomic DNA that served as the template for profiling TCR beta VDJ and CDR3. A single record per CDR3 protein comes from TCRdb applying MiXCR to the reads. The sample lists 190,000 or so distinct CDR3 sequences; around 63% were seen once. The sample comprised sorted CD4+, CD8+, or CD8+CD57+ T cells (not recorded which) from PBMCs. This TCR was recovered from a human donor in good health. The chain joins TRBV7-3 to TRBJ1-3; D is perhaps TRBD1 (5 bases). The CDR3 coding sequence is TGTGCCAGCAGCCGCGACAGCTCTGGAAACACCATATATTTT. Protein product: CASSRDSSGNTIYF.